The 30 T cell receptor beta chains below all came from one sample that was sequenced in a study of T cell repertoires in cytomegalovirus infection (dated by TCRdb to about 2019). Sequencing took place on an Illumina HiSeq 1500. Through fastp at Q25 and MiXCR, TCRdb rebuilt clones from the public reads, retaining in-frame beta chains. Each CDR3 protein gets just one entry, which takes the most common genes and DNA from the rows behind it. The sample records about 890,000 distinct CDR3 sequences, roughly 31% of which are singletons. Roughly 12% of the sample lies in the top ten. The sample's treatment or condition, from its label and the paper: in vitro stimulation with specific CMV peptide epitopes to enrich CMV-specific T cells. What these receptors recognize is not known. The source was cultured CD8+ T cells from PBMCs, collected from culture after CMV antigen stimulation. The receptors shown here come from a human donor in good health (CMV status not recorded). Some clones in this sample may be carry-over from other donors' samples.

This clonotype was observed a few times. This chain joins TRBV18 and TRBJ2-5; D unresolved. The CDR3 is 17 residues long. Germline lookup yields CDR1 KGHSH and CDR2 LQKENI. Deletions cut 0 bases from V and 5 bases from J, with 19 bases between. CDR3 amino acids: CASSPPMAFALLETQYF. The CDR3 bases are TGTGCCAGCTCACCACCTATGGCATTTGCGCTTCTTGAGACCCAGTACTTC.

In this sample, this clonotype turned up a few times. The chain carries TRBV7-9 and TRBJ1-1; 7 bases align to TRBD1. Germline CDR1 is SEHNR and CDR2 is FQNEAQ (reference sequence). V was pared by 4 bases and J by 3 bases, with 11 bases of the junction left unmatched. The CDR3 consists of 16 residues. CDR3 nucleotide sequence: TGTGCCAGCAGCTATCCGACTGACAGGGTTGACACTGAAGCTTTCTTT. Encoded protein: CASSYPTDRVDTEAFF. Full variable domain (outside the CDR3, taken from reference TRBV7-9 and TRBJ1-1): DTGVSQNPRHKITKRGQNVTFRCDPISEHNRLYWYRQTLGQGPEFLTYFQNEAQLEKSRLLSDRFSAERPKGSFSTLEIQRTEQGDSAMYLCASSYPTDRVDTEAFFGQGTRLTVV.

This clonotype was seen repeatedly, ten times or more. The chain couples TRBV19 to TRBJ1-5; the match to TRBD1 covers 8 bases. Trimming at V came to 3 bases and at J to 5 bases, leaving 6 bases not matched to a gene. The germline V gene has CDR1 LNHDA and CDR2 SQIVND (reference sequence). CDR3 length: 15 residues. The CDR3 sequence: CASSIPHRGDQPQHF. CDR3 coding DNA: TGTGCCAGTAGTATCCCCCACAGGGGGGATCAGCCCCAGCATTTT.

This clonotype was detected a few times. CDR3: CASGLQGNTEAFF. CDR3 coding DNA: TGTGCCAGCGGCCTCCAGGGTAACACTGAAGCTTTCTTT. This chain uses TRBV12-5 with TRBJ1-1; the D gene is possibly TRBD1 (5 bases). This CDR3 comprises 13 residues. The germline V gene encodes CDR1 LGHNT and CDR2 FRNRAP.

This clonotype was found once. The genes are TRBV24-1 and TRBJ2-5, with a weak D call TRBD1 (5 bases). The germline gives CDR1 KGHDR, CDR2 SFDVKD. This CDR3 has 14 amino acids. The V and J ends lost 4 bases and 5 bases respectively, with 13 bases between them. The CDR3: CATSDQGVRETQYF. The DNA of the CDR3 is TGTGCCACCAGTGACCAGGGTGTGCGGGAGACCCAGTACTTC.

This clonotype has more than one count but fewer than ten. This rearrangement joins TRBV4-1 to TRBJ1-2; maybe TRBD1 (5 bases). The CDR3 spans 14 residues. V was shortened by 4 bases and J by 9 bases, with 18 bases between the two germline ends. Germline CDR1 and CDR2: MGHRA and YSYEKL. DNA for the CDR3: TGCGCCAGCAGCCCCGACCGGGACTTCTACAGCTACACCTTC. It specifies CASSPDRDFYSYTF.

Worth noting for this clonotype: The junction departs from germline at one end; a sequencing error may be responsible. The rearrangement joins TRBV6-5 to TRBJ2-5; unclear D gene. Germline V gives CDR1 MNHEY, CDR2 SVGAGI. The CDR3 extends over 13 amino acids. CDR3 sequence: CANTPGSRETQYF. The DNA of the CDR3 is TGTGCCAACACTCCCGGTTCCCGAGAGACCCAGTATTTC.

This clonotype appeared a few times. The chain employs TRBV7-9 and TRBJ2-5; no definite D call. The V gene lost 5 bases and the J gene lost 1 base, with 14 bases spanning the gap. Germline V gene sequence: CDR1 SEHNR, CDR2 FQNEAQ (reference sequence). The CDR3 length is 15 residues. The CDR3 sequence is CASSHPMATQETQYF. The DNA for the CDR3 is TGTGCCAGCAGCCACCCAATGGCCACCCAAGAGACCCAGTACTTC.

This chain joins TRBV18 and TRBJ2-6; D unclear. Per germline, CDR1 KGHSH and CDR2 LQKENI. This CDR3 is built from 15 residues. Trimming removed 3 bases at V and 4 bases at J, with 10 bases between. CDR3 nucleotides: TGTGCCAGCTCACCTCCTATGTCCGGGGCCAACGTCCTGACTTTC. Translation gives CASSPPMSGANVLTF.

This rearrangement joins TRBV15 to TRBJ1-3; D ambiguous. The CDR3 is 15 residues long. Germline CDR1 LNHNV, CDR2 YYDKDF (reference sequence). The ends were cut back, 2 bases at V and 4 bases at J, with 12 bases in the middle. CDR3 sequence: CATSRPLPEGNTIYF. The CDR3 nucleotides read TGTGCCACCAGCAGACCACTCCCGGAAGGAAACACCATATATTTT.

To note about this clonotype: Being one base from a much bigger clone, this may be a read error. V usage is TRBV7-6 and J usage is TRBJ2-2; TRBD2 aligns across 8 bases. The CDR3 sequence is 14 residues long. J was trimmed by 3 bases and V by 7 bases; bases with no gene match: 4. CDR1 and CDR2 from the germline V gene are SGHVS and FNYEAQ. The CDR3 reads CASTRGVDTGELFF. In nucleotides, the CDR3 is TGTGCCAGCACGCGGGGGGTCGACACCGGGGAGCTGTTTTTT.

The CDR3 loop reads CASSQEEYRVFDEQYF. As DNA, the CDR3 is TGCGCCAGCAGCCAAGAGGAATACAGGGTGTTCGACGAGCAGTACTTC. The V and J genes are TRBV4-1 and TRBJ2-7, with D perhaps matching TRBD1 (6 bases). Trimming cost V 0 bases and J 5 bases, with 17 bases left between them. The CDR3 has 16 amino acids. Looked up from germline, CDR1 is MGHRA and CDR2 is YSYEKL.

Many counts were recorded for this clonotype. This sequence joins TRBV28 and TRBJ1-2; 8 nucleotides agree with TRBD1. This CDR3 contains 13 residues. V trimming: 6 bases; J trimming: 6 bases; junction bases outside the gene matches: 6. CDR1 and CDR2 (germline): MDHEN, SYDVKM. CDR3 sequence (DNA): TGTGCCAGCAGGCCCACAGGGGGTCATGGCTACACCTTC. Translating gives CASRPTGGHGYTF.

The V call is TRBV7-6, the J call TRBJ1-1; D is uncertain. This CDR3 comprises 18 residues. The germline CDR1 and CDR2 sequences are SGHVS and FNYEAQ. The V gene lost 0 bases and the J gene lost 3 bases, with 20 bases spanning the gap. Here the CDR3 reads CASSLASGAAPRDTEAFF. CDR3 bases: TGTGCCAGCAGCTTAGCGTCAGGAGCAGCCCCTAGGGACACTGAAGCTTTCTTT.

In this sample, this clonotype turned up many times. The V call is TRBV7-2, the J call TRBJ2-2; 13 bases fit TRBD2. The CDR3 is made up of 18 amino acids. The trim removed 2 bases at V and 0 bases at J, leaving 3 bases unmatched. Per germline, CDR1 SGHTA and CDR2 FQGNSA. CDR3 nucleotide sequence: TGTGCCAGCAGCTTACCGGGACTAGCGGGACCGAACACCGGGGAGCTGTTTTTT. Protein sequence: CASSLPGLAGPNTGELFF.

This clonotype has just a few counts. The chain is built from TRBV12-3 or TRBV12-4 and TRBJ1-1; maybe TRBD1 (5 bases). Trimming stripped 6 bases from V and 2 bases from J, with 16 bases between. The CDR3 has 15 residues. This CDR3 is CASRPLGRINTEAFF. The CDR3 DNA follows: TGTGCCAGCAGGCCTTTGGGACGGATAAACACTGAAGCTTTCTTT.

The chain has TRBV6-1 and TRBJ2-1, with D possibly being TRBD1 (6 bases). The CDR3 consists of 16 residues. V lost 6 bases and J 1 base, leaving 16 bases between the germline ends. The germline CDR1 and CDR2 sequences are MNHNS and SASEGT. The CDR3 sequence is CASRKQGRRSYNEQFF. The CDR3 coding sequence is TGTGCCAGCAGGAAACAGGGAAGGAGGTCCTACAATGAGCAGTTCTTC.

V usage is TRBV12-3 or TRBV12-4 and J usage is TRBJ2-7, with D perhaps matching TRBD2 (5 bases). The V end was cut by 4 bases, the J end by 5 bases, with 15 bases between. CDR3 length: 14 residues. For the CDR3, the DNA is TGTGCCAGCAGTTATTTAATTCGGGAAGACGAGCAGTACTTC. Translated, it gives CASSYLIREDEQYF.

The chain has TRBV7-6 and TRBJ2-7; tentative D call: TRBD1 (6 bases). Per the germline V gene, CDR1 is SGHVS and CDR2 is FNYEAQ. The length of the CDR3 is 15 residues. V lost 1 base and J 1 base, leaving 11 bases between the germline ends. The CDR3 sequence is CASSLVRDTSYEQYF. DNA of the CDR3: TGTGCCAGCAGCTTAGTTCGGGACACTTCCTACGAGCAGTACTTC.

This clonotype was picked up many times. The CDR3 spells CASSALGTSLGDIQYF. Written as DNA, the CDR3 is TGTGCCAGCAGTGCCCTAGGGACTAGCTTAGGGGACATTCAGTACTTC. V gene TRBV6-1 combines with J gene TRBJ2-4, with 9 bases fitting TRBD2. The CDR3 runs to 16 residues. Germline V gives CDR1 MNHNS, CDR2 SASEGT. V gave up 4 bases and J gave up 8 bases; unmatched junction bases: 12.

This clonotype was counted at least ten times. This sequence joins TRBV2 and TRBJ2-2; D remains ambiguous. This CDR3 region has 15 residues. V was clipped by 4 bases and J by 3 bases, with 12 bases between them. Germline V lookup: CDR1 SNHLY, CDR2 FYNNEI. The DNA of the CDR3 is TGTGCCAGCAGTGTCTCCCATGTTCACACCGGGGAGCTGTTTTTT. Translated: CASSVSHVHTGELFF.

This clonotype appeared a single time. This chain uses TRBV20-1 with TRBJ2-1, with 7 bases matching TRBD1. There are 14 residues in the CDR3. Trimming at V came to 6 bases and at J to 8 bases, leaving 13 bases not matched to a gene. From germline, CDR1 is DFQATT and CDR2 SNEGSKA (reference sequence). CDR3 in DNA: TGCAGTGCGAGGTCAGGGGGTCTACAGGATGAGCAGTTCTTC. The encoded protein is CSARSGGLQDEQFF.

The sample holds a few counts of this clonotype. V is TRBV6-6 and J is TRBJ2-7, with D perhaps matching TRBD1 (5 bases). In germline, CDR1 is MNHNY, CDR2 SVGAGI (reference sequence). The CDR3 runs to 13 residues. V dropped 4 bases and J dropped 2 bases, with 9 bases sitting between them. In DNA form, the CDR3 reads TGTGCCAGCAGTTCGGACATCCCCTACGAGCAGTACGTC. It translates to CASSSDIPYEQYV.

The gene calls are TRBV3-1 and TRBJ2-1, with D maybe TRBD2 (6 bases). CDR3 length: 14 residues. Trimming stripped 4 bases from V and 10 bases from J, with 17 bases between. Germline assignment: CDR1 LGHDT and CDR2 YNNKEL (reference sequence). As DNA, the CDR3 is TGTGCCAGCAGCCCGCCTTTAGGAGGGTTGGAGCAGTTCTTC. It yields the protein CASSPPLGGLEQFF.

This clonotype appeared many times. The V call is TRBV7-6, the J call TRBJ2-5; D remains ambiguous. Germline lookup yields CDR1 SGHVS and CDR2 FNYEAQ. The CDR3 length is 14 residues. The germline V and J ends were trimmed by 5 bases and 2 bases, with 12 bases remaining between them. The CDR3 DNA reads TGTGCCAGCAGCCTAGTGGCGCAGCAAGAGACCCAGTACTTC. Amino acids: CASSLVAQQETQYF. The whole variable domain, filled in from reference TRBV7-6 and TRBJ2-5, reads GAGVSQSPRYKVTKRGQDVALRCDPISGHVSLYWYRQALGQGPEFLTYFNYEAQQDKSGLPNDRFSAERPEGSISTLTIQRTEQRDSAMYRCASSLVAQQETQYFGPGTRLLVL.

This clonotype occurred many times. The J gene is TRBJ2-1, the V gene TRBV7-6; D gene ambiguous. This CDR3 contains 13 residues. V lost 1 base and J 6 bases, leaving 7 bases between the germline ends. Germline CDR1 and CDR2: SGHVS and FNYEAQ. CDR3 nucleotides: TGTGCCAGCAGCTTAGAGCCAGCCAATGAGCAGTTCTTC. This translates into CASSLEPANEQFF.

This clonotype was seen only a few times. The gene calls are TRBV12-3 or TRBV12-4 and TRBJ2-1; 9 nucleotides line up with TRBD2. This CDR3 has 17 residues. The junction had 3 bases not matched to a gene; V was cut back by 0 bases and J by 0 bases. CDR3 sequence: CASSLALRGGSYNEQFF. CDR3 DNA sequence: TGTGCCAGCAGTTTAGCCCTGCGGGGGGGCTCCTACAATGAGCAGTTCTTC.

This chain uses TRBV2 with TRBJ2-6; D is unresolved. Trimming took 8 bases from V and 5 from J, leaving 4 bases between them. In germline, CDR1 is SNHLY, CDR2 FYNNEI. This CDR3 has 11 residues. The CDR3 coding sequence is TGTGCCAGCGTTTGGGCCAACGTCCTGACTTTC. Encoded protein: CASVWANVLTF.

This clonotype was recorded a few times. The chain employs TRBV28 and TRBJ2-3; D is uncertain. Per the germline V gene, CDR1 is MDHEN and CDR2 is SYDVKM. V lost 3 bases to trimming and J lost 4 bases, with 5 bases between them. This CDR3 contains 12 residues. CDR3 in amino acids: CASSFWADTQYF. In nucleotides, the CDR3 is TGTGCCAGCAGTTTTTGGGCAGATACGCAGTATTTT.

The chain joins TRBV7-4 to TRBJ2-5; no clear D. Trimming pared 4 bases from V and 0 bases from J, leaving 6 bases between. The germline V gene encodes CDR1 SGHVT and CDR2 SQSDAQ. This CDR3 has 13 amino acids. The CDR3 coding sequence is TGTGCCAGCAGCTATACGTACCAAGAGACCCAGTACTTC. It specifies CASSYTYQETQYF.